This T cell receptor beta chain was captured in a study of blood T cells in healthy people across ages. A sample-barcoded 5' primer and a J-beta primer mix were used in a second PCR of roughly 6 to 11 cycles. TCRdb ran MiXCR on the 5' RACE reads and lists one entry per CDR3 protein. This sample has over a million distinct CDR3 sequences, with 35% to 45% found just once. Trimming removed 3 bases from V and 3 bases from J, with 11 bases in between. Germline loops: CDR1 MNHEY, CDR2 SMNVEV (reference sequence). This CDR3 is 14 amino acids long. Sequencing used blood. The J gene is TRBJ1-2, the V gene TRBV27, with D possibly being TRBD1 (5 bases). This receptor was obtained from a woman aged 18-29 years in good health. Written as DNA, the CDR3 is TGTGCCAGCAGTTTCGGGGGTTCGCACTATGGCTACACCTTC. Encoded protein: CASSFGGSHYGYTF.